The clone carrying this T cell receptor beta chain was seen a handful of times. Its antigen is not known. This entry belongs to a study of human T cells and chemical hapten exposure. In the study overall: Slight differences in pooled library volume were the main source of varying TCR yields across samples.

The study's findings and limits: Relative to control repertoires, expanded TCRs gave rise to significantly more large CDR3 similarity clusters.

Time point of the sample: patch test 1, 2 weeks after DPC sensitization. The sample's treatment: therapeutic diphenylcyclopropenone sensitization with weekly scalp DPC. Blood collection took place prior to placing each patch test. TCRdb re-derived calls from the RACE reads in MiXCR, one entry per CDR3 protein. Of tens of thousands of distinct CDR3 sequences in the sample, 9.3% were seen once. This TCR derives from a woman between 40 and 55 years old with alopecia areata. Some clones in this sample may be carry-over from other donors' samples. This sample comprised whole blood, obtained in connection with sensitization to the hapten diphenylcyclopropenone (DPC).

Written as DNA, the CDR3 is TGCGCCAGCAGCCAAGATCCAGGATCGAGTGGCTACACCTTC. Its translation is CASSQDPGSSGYTF. The rearrangement links TRBV4-1 to TRBJ1-2, with D uncertain. Trimming stripped 0 bases from V and 7 bases from J, with 12 bases between. This CDR3 contains 14 residues. Germline V gives CDR1 MGHRA, CDR2 YSYEKL.